The source of this T cell receptor (beta chain) is a study of shared clonotypes between healthy human individuals. Sequencing was performed with immunoSEQ multiplex PCR; in TCRdb, only in-frame clones are kept and a portion is missing. The data contain fewer than 2.5 million clones, 90% to 95% of them singletons. Findings and caveats of the study: Generation probabilities of non-shared clonotypes were lower (relative to those shared by all four donors).

Germline assignment: CDR1 SGHDT and CDR2 YYEEEE. Trimming took 0 bases from V and 3 from J, leaving 9 bases between them. CDR3 length: 14 residues. For this clone: The antigen remains undetermined.

Material: naive CD4+ T cells from PBMCs. Subset denoted: CD45RA+ positively selected. The receptor was derived from a man aged 18 to 29 in good health. Some clones in this sample may be carry-over from other donors' samples. The V and J genes are TRBV5-6 and TRBJ1-2; D not resolved. CDR3 residues: CASSLGPEDYGYTF. CDR3 coding DNA: TGTGCCAGCAGCTTGGGCCCGGAGGACTATGGCTACACCTTC.